Here is one T cell receptor beta chain with its context. The V gene lost 5 bases and the J gene lost 8 bases, with 16 bases spanning the gap. Germline values: CDR1 SGHAT, CDR2 FQNNGV. The CDR3 is 14 amino acids. These data originate in a study of T-cell reconstitution after alpha-beta-depleted transplantation in children. The TCRbeta library was prepared with unique molecular identifiers. A single record per CDR3 protein comes from TCRdb applying MiXCR to the PCR reads. The top ten clones hold 4% to 6% of a sample with 200,000 to 250,000 distinct CDR3 sequences, about 24% of them seen once. The source was PBMCs, mostly from graft donor cells, collected 360 days after TCRalphabeta/CD19-depleted stem cell transplant. The V and J genes are TRBV11-2 and TRBJ2-1; perhaps D is TRBD1 or TRBD2 (6 bases each). The clonotype comes from a female patient younger than 10 who had a stem cell transplant for congenital amegakaryocytic thrombocytopenia, so the T cells may come from the graft donor. CDR3 in amino acids: CASSPSGALYEQFF. Written as DNA, the CDR3 is TGTGCCAGCAGCCCCTCGGGGGCCCTGTATGAGCAGTTCTTC.